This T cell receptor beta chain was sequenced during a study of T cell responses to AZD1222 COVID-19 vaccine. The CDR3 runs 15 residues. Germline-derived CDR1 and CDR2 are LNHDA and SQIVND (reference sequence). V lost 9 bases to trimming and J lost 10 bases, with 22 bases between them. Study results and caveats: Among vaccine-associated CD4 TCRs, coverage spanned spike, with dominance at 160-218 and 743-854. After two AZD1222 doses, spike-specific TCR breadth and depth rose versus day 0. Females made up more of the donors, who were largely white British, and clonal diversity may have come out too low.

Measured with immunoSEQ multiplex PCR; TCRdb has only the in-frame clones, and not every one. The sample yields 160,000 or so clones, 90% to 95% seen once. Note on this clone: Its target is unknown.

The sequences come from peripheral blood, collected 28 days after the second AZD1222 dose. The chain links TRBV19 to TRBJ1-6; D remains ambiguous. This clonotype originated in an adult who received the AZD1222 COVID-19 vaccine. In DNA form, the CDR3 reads TGTGCCAGCCAGTATGGGGTTTCGCGAGGATCACCCCTCCACTTT. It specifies CASQYGVSRGSPLHF.